The T cell receptor (beta chain) described here comes from a study of long-term antiretroviral therapy in people with HIV. Samples held 1-10 million cryopreserved PBMC, and DNA extraction followed. Run at survey level, the immunoSEQ assay was version v3.0. The study targeted roughly 35,000-50,000 T-cell genomes per sample in sequencing. Measured with immunoSEQ multiplex PCR; TCRdb has only the in-frame clones, and not every one. The sample records some 16,000 clones, just over 75% being singletons. Trimming stripped 1 base from V and 2 bases from J, with 7 bases between. Germline V gives CDR1 SGHDT, CDR2 YYEEEE. The CDR3 extends over 13 amino acids.

J is TRBJ2-7 and V is TRBV5-6; unclear D gene. Specimen: unsorted PBMCs, collected 2.1 years after starting antiretroviral therapy. The source is a man aged 40-49 years with HIV. The CDR3 coding sequence is TGTGCCAGCAGCTTGAGTTTGGCCTACGAGCAGTACTTC. It translates to CASSLSLAYEQYF.